A selection of T cell receptor beta chains follows, all from one sample in a study of T cells expressing NK-cell markers. TCRdb re-called the 5' RACE reads; one entry per CDR3 protein, DNA not given. This table lists about 170,000 distinct CDR3 sequences. The sequenced sample was blood T cells: a sorted CD56 or NKG2C T cell subset, CD4+ or CD8+ T cells, or bulk PBMC T cells (not recorded which). The receptors were gathered from a man between 18 and 69 years old in good health. The CDR3 runs from the conserved cysteine through the conserved F or W.

v_gene	j_gene	CDR3aa
TRBV13	TRBJ2-7	CASSLGGQGTTYEQYF
TRBV7-9	TRBJ2-7	CASSLTGPYEQYF
TRBV12-3/TRBV12-4	TRBJ2-3	CASSAPTSGGMGTQYF
TRBV5-1	TRBJ2-7	CASSLAWTGPYEQYF
TRBV7-6	TRBJ2-2	CASSFYPGDTNTGELFF
TRBV5-1	TRBJ1-1	CASSIWGGGSEAFF
TRBV29-1	TRBJ2-7	CSVELRDRVGEPYF
TRBV24-1	TRBJ1-2	CATSATFNYGYTF
TRBV7-2	TRBJ2-1	CASSFISGGPAYNEQFF
TRBV6-1	TRBJ2-3	CASSDTSGRASTDTQYF
TRBV28	TRBJ2-2	CASSLLDGNTGELFF
TRBV7-9	TRBJ2-5	CASSRTSGETQYF
TRBV3-1	TRBJ1-3	CASSQTGLYPGNTIYF
TRBV19	TRBJ1-5	CASSTWTVYSNQPQHF
TRBV2	TRBJ2-5	CASSELGQGPQETQYF
TRBV20-1	TRBJ2-3	CSAAYLDRGRTDTQYF
TRBV25-1	TRBJ2-7	CASSELGQGAEQYF
TRBV15	TRBJ2-5	CATSILGGFQETQYF
TRBV7-9	TRBJ1-2	CASSPGPGPYGYTF
TRBV27	TRBJ1-1	CASSLGIGGTEAFF
TRBV11-3	TRBJ1-5	CASSLARTGFGNQPQHF
TRBV20-1	TRBJ2-7	CSAPTLGGLEQYF
TRBV11-2	TRBJ2-1	CASSQTGSGGEQFF
TRBV3-1	TRBJ2-5	CASSQGDGVFGETQYF
TRBV2	TRBJ2-5	CASSEFLGGGQETQYF
TRBV28	TRBJ2-2	CASSLRLAGMPGTGELFF
TRBV4-1	TRBJ2-7	CASSQEEGAGGYEQYF
TRBV20-1	TRBJ2-1	CSAMDSGDLNEQFF
TRBV6-5	TRBJ1-1	CASSSYGGTRGGDTEAFF
TRBV7-6	TRBJ2-2	CASSVSGSDTGELFF
TRBV2	TRBJ2-1	CASSEAQGAFNEQFF
TRBV20-1	TRBJ2-7	CSARSSLAVIYEQYF
TRBV5-4	TRBJ1-6	CASSLGGIQSPLHF
TRBV5-1	TRBJ2-1	CASSQNDRPLYEQFF
TRBV5-1	TRBJ2-5	CASSPRGGLGETQYF
TRBV3-1	TRBJ2-3	CASSQGLGSSTDTQYF
TRBV9	TRBJ2-7	CASSVGGKGRYEQYF
TRBV20-1	TRBJ2-7	CSARDREDYEQYF
TRBV6-5	TRBJ1-5	CASSSLNPGLGNQPQHF
TRBV29-1	TRBJ2-7	CSVEDLAGGRYEQYF
TRBV5-4	TRBJ2-3	CASSPGLAVFITDTQYF
TRBV20-1	TRBJ2-2	CSAKTSGVDTGELFF
TRBV7-2	TRBJ2-1	CASSLLAPHRDEPYNEQFF
TRBV5-1	TRBJ2-5	CASGDSGASGETQYF
TRBV6-2/TRBV6-3	TRBJ2-3	CASRRPAGTAPDTQYF
TRBV5-1	TRBJ1-6	CASSPGPNSPLHF
TRBV5-4	TRBJ2-3	CASSPGTSDADTQYF
TRBV12-3/TRBV12-4	TRBJ2-7	CASAGDTNEQYF
TRBV12-3/TRBV12-4	TRBJ2-5	CASNMAGEETQYF
TRBV19	TRBJ2-7	CASSAGQPYEQYF
TRBV12-3/TRBV12-4	TRBJ2-3	CASSSRLAGADTQYF
TRBV12-5	TRBJ1-1	CASGLVASSQGENTEAFF
TRBV7-9	TRBJ1-5	CASSDSGISRPQHF
TRBV28	TRBJ2-1	CASSPIVSGGSIYNEQFF
TRBV2	TRBJ2-3	CASTPSGGFDTQYF
TRBV27	TRBJ1-3	CASSLSWTGLSGNTIYF
TRBV4-2	TRBJ2-7	CASSQEGPAPGSSYEQYF
TRBV5-6	TRBJ2-1	CAGSSGLSYNEQFF
TRBV27	TRBJ1-1	CASSLLRDRHTEAFF